This is a list of T cell receptor beta chains from one sample in a study of cytomegalovirus exposure and HLA in healthy donors. Some clones are missing from TCRdb's copy, which holds only in-frame ones; the method was immunoSEQ multiplex PCR. Of about 86,000 clones listed, around 79% are singletons. Sequences were obtained from PBMCs. These receptors came from a female donor in good health and CMV-seronegative. Each CDR3 is given with its conserved first and last residue. Fields, in order: CDR3 DNA, CDR3 protein, D gene, J gene, V gene, clone size. The D gene is left open where the match is weak. Rows give clone size only sometimes, using once, few, many, or a class for an expanded clone.

TGTGCCAGCAGCAGCGTCTTGGGCGAGCAGTACTTC	CASSSVLGEQYF	.	TRBJ2-7	TRBV7-9	.
TGTGCCAGCAGTGAACAGTCCACCGGGGAGCTGTTTTTT	CASSEQSTGELFF	.	TRBJ2-2	TRBV6-4	.
TGTGCCAGCAGTTACTCTAGGACAGGGGTTGGAAACACCATATATTTT	CASSYSRTGVGNTIYF	TRBD1	TRBJ1-3	TRBV6-5	.
TGTGCCTGGAGTGAGGCCAGGGCTCAAGAGACCCAGTACTTC	CAWSEARAQETQYF	.	TRBJ2-5	TRBV30	.
TGTGCCAGCAGCTTGGCCCGACAGGGTAAAGAGACCCAGTACTTC	CASSLARQGKETQYF	TRBD1	TRBJ2-5	TRBV5-6	.
TGTGCCAGCAGTCAACCGGGACAGAGTCGTGCTTTCTTT	CASSQPGQSRAFF	TRBD1	TRBJ1-1	TRBV28	.
TGTGCCAGCAGCCCGACCCCGGGACAGGCGTCCTACGAGCAGTACTTC	CASSPTPGQASYEQYF	TRBD1	TRBJ2-7	TRBV4-2	.
TGTGCCATCACCGAGGGGTCCCTGTTGGTAGCGGGGACCGGGGAGCTGTTTTTT	CAITEGSLLVAGTGELFF	TRBD2	TRBJ2-2	TRBV10-3	.
TGTGCCAGCAGCTTCGCTGACCGGGACGGGGGATATTTC	CASSFADRDGGYF	.	TRBJ2-7	TRBV5-6	.
TGTGCCAGCAGCGCAGGGGGTAATCAGCCCCAGCATTTT	CASSAGGNQPQHF	TRBD1	TRBJ1-5	TRBV5-4	.
TGTGCCAGCAGTTATGAAAGGAGGCTAGCGGGAATTTACAATGAGCAGTTCTTC	CASSYERRLAGIYNEQFF	TRBD2	TRBJ2-1	TRBV27	.
TGTGCCAGCAGCAAAGAATGTAGGTTGGGACAGGGTTTATTTCAGGAGTACTTC	CASSKECRLGQGLFQEYF	.	TRBJ2-7	TRBV21-1	.
TGTGCCAGCTCACGGGGAGCTAATGAAAAACTGTTTTTT	CASSRGANEKLFF	.	TRBJ1-4	TRBV18	.
TGCGCCAGCAGCTTGGCGGGACTCCGGGCTTCAGGATCCTACAATGAGCAGTTCTTC	CASSLAGLRASGSYNEQFF	.	TRBJ2-1	TRBV5-1	.
TGTGCCAGCTCATCAAAGGACTTAGCGGGATACTTCCCCTACGAGCAGTACTTC	CASSSKDLAGYFPYEQYF	TRBD2	TRBJ2-7	TRBV18	.
TGCGCCAGCAGCGTAGACTTGTACGAGCAGTACTTC	CASSVDLYEQYF	.	TRBJ2-7	TRBV5-1	.
TGTGCCAGCGACCACGTGGCGGTATCCTATAATTCACCCCTCCACTTT	CASDHVAVSYNSPLHF	.	TRBJ1-6	TRBV6-6	.
TGCGCCAGCAGCCAAGAAGGAGGGTACACAGATACGCAGTATTTT	CASSQEGGYTDTQYF	.	TRBJ2-3	TRBV4-1	.
TGCGCCAGCAGCTTGGACACAGGGGACACCTACGAGCAGTACTTC	CASSLDTGDTYEQYF	TRBD1	TRBJ2-7	TRBV5-1	.
TGCGCCAGCAGCACCCGGACAGGTACTTACAATGAGCAGTTCTTC	CASSTRTGTYNEQFF	TRBD1	TRBJ2-1	TRBV5-1	.
TGTGCCAGCAGTCTTCACGGGACTAGCGGGTCTGGGGCCAACGTCCTGACTTTC	CASSLHGTSGSGANVLTF	TRBD2	TRBJ2-6	TRBV28	.
TGTGCCACCTCGGGACAGGGGGCTCGCCCCCTCTATGGCTACACCTTC	CATSGQGARPLYGYTF	TRBD1	TRBJ1-2	TRBV28	.
TGCGCCAGCAGCTTAGGGGGACAGGGGGCAGGTGATACGCAGTATTTT	CASSLGGQGAGDTQYF	TRBD1	TRBJ2-3	TRBV5-1	.
TGTGCCAGCAGCTTAGGACGGTGGAGTGAAAAACTGTTTTTT	CASSLGRWSEKLFF	.	TRBJ1-4	TRBV11-1	once
TGTGCCAGCAGACTAGGACTAGCCAAGGAGCAGTACTTC	CASRLGLAKEQYF	TRBD2	TRBJ2-7	TRBV6-5	.
TGTGCCAGCAGCTTAGGGACAGGGCCTAGACAGCCCCAGCATTTT	CASSLGTGPRQPQHF	TRBD1	TRBJ1-5	TRBV7-2	.
TGTGCCAGCAGGCCGGGACAGGGTTACGAGCAGTACTTC	CASRPGQGYEQYF	TRBD1	TRBJ2-7	TRBV28	.
TGTGCCAGCAGCTTAGAACTCTTACGGGGTATCAGTGAAAAACTGTTTTTT	CASSLELLRGISEKLFF	.	TRBJ1-4	TRBV7-9	.
TGTGCCAGCAGCCAAGGACAGTTACTTTATTCACCCCTCCACTTT	CASSQGQLLYSPLHF	.	TRBJ1-6	TRBV14	.
TGTGCCAGCAGTGAGAACGCGGGACTAGCGGGCACGTTCTTC	CASSENAGLAGTFF	TRBD2	TRBJ2-1	TRBV6-1	.
TGCGCCAGCAGCCAAGAGGGCAGTAGCACAGATACGCAGTATTTT	CASSQEGSSTDTQYF	.	TRBJ2-3	TRBV4-1	.
TGTGCCAGCAGTTTAGACAGGGCGGGCAACGAGCAGTACTTC	CASSLDRAGNEQYF	TRBD1	TRBJ2-7	TRBV27	.
TGTGCCAGCAGGCCGCTGGAAACAGGTAGCTCCGGGGAGCTGTTTTTT	CASRPLETGSSGELFF	.	TRBJ2-2	TRBV5-5	.